At least ten counts were recorded for the clone carrying this TCR beta chain. The antigen is unknown. This sample stems from a study of CD8 T cells in ankylosing spondylitis. Points from the study as a whole: Researchers reportedly found disease-linked clones significantly enriched in matched ankylosing spondylitis synovial fluid.

TCRdb re-analysed the 5' RACE reads in MiXCR, keeping a single row per CDR3 protein. The table shows roughly 180,000 distinct CDR3 sequences, with approximately 10% occurring only once. The CDR3 is made up of 14 amino acids. Germline CDR1 is SGHDT and CDR2 is YYEEEE. The V and J ends lost 3 bases and 6 bases respectively, with 12 bases between them. The chain links TRBV5-6 to TRBJ2-2; D uncertain. This TCR was recovered from a female donor with ankylosing spondylitis or in good health (not recorded which). Specimen: blood, either unsorted or a sorted T cell fraction (not recorded which). The CDR3 here is CASSSRLEPGELFF. CDR3 coding DNA: TGTGCCAGCAGCTCCCGTTTGGAGCCCGGGGAGCTGTTTTTT.